This is a list of T cell receptor beta chains from one sample in a study of beta chain features in type 1 diabetes. Assay used: immunoSEQ multiplex PCR; TCRdb lists only in-frame clones, some missing. The sample lists approximately 160,000 clones, less than 9.5% occurring once. Sequenced material: central memory CD4+ T cells from blood. These TCRs come from a woman between 18 and 29 years old in good health. The CDR3 runs from the conserved cysteine through the conserved F or W. The order of the fields is clone size, J gene, V gene, D gene, CDR3 DNA, CDR3 protein. The D gene is left open where the match is weak. Some rows have no size entry. The others give once, few or many, or a class for an expanded clone.

few,TRBJ2-1,TRBV19,TRBD1,TGTGCCAGTAGTTCTCCCGGGACAGGGATAGGGAATGAGCAGTTCTTC,CASSSPGTGIGNEQFF
.,TRBJ2-7,TRBV7-2,.,TGTGCCAGCAGCTTGGGGGCTGACGAGCAGTACTTC,CASSLGADEQYF
few,TRBJ2-5,TRBV27,.,TGTGCCAGTCGCCGCCGGGTGGTGGAGACCCAGTACTTC,CASRRRVVETQYF
.,TRBJ2-3,TRBV7-9,TRBD2,TGTGCCAGCAGCTTCTCTAGCGGAGGCACAGATACGCAGTATTTT,CASSFSSGGTDTQYF
.,TRBJ2-5,TRBV27,TRBD1,TGTGCCAGCAGTTACAGGGGAGAGACCCAGTACTTC,CASSYRGETQYF
many,TRBJ2-3,TRBV13,.,TGTGCCAGCAGCCGACAGTCCGGTACAGATACGCAGTATTTT,CASSRQSGTDTQYF
few,TRBJ2-7,TRBV5-1,TRBD1,TGCGCCAGCAGCTTGCCTGGACAGGGTTACGAGCAGTACTTC,CASSLPGQGYEQYF
few,TRBJ1-2,TRBV4-2,TRBD1,TGTGCCAGCAGCGCCGGACAGGGGTCTAACTATGGCTACACCTTC,CASSAGQGSNYGYTF
many,TRBJ2-5,TRBV5-1,.,TGCGCCAGCAGCTTGGGGAGCCAAGAGACCCAGTACTTC,CASSLGSQETQYF
.,TRBJ2-1,TRBV5-4,TRBD2,TGTGCCAGCAGCGCGGGGACTAGCGGGAGGGGGCACAATGAGCAGTTCTTC,CASSAGTSGRGHNEQFF
.,TRBJ2-3,TRBV7-3,TRBD1,TGTGCCAGCAGCTCCCAACCGGGACAGGCAGATACGCAGTATTTT,CASSSQPGQADTQYF
many,TRBJ2-7,TRBV4-2,TRBD2,TGTGCCAGCAGCCCTCTGGATCCTTGGACTAGCGGGGGATACGAGCAGTACTTC,CASSPLDPWTSGGYEQYF
few,TRBJ2-7,TRBV28,.,TGTGCCAGCAGTCCGGGGAGGCTACCTTACGAGCAGTACTTC,CASSPGRLPYEQYF
few,TRBJ2-5,TRBV4-3,.,TGCGCCAGCAGCCAATACGTGGGGGGACTCCAAGAGACCCAGTACTTC,CASSQYVGGLQETQYF
.,TRBJ2-4,TRBV7-2,TRBD1,TGTGCCAGCAGATCCGGGACAGAGAACATTCAGTACTTC,CASRSGTENIQYF
.,TRBJ2-7,TRBV7-9,.,TGTGCCAGCAGCTCTTCGGTACAGGCTTCCAACTACGAGCAGTACTTC,CASSSSVQASNYEQYF
.,TRBJ1-1,TRBV7-9,.,TGTGCCAGCAGCTTAGTCCGGTCCATGAACACTGAAGCTTTCTTT,CASSLVRSMNTEAFF
.,TRBJ2-5,TRBV4-2,.,TGTGCCAGCAGCCAAGATCAAGCGTCGGAGACCCAGTACTTC,CASSQDQASETQYF
.,TRBJ1-4,TRBV7-8,TRBD1,TGTGCCAGCAGCTTTTCAGGGGGCGGAGATGAAAAACTGTTTTTT,CASSFSGGGDEKLFF
.,TRBJ1-2,TRBV5-4,TRBD1,TGTGCCAGCAGCTACCCGGGACAGGGGTATGGCTACACCTTC,CASSYPGQGYGYTF
few,TRBJ2-5,TRBV29-1,TRBD1,TGCAGCATCTACAAGGGGACAGAGCAAGAGACCCAGTACTTC,CSIYKGTEQETQYF
.,TRBJ2-7,TRBV7-2,.,TGTGCCAGCAGCTTACAGCGCTCAACCTACGAGCAGTACTTC,CASSLQRSTYEQYF
few,TRBJ2-7,TRBV20-1,.,TGCAGTGCTCCCCTTGCCTACGAGCAGTACTTC,CSAPLAYEQYF
many,TRBJ1-4,TRBV7-9,.,TGTGCCAGCAGCTCTAGGATGGAAAAACTGTTTTTT,CASSSRMEKLFF
.,TRBJ1-4,TRBV5-1,TRBD1,TGCGCCAGCAGCGCCATGACAGGGGACGAAAAACTGTTTTTT,CASSAMTGDEKLFF
.,TRBJ2-7,TRBV4-2,TRBD1,TGTGCCAGCAGCCAACCGGGACAGGGGTACGAGCAGTACTTC,CASSQPGQGYEQYF
.,TRBJ1-5,TRBV2,.,TGTGCCAGCAGTGAAGGGGCGGAGGGACAGCCCCAGCATTTT,CASSEGAEGQPQHF
few,TRBJ2-1,TRBV5-1,.,TGCGCCAGCAGCTTGGTGGGGGGAGGGGGCTACAATGAGCAGTTCTTC,CASSLVGGGGYNEQFF
few,TRBJ2-1,TRBV4-1,.,TGCGCCAGCAGCCAGGGGGTACTAGGGACTGCCCAGTTCTTC,CASSQGVLGTAQFF
.,TRBJ2-5,TRBV7-2,.,TGTGCCAGCAGCTTACGGTTTGGGAGAGAGACCCAGTACTTC,CASSLRFGRETQYF
few,TRBJ1-4,TRBV5-1,.,TGCGCCAGCAGTTGGGGCGGGGAAACTAATGAAAAACTGTTTTTT,CASSWGGETNEKLFF
few,TRBJ2-3,TRBV23-1,TRBD2,TGCGCCAGCAGCCAGCGGGAGGGGGGGCTTAGCACAGATACGCAGTATTTT,CASSQREGGLSTDTQYF
.,TRBJ2-2,TRBV5-1,TRBD2,TGCGCCAGCAGCCGGACTAGCGGAACGAACACCGGGGAGCTGTTTTTT,CASSRTSGTNTGELFF
few,TRBJ2-7,TRBV6-1,.,TGTGCCAGCAGGCAACAATTACAGATCTCGGAGCAGTACTTC,CASRQQLQISEQYF
.,TRBJ1-1,TRBV25-1,.,TGTGCCAGCAGTGATGAGGTGGACTTCACTGAAGCTTTCTTT,CASSDEVDFTEAFF
few,TRBJ2-7,TRBV6-5,.,TGTGCCAGCAGTTACTCTTCTAGCACCGAGCAGTACTTC,CASSYSSSTEQYF
few,TRBJ2-3,TRBV10-3,.,TGTGCCATCAGTGGGGGTAGCCGGGGAGATACGCAGTATTTT,CAISGGSRGDTQYF
few,TRBJ2-7,TRBV21-1,.,TGTGCCAGCAGGGGCTCTAGCGGGGAGCAGTACTTC,CASRGSSGEQYF
.,TRBJ1-2,TRBV19,.,TGTGCCAGTAGCGATTGGGGCGCTAACTATGGCTACACCTTC,CASSDWGANYGYTF
.,TRBJ1-1,TRBV18,.,TGTGCCAGCTCACCAGGAGGGGTAGTGGCTGAAGCTTTCTTT,CASSPGGVVAEAFF
few,TRBJ1-3,TRBV30,.,TGTGCCTGGATTCGTCGCTCTGGAAACACCATATATTTT,CAWIRRSGNTIYF